This is a list of T cell receptor beta chains from one sample in a study of tumor-infiltrating lymphocytes in primary liver carcinoma. TCRdb independently ran MiXCR on the multiplex PCR reads; one entry per CDR3 protein. Here the sample spans approximately 88,000 distinct CDR3 sequences, roughly 70% being singletons. The sequenced material came from tumor-adjacent normal liver tissue. These receptor sequences come from a man aged 40-55 years with primary liver carcinoma and hepatitis B virus infection. Both conserved end residues are part of each CDR3. The order of the fields is V gene, CDR3 protein.

TRBV10-3	CAISSPGQGLNNSPLHF
TRBV5-5	CASSSAAAGANAGELFF
TRBV5-5	CASSLPTSGTVEQYF
TRBV6-1	CASSESLDSYGYTF
TRBV6-2/TRBV6-3	CTSSFADTQYF
TRBV6-5	CASSYESGWSYGYTF
TRBV5-6	CASSHEGAGVLGTEAFF
TRBV11-1	CASSSWGRDIQYF
TRBV11-3	CASSDGFPPYEPYF
TRBV20-1	CSARVPPSRQFF
TRBV4-1	CASSQFLGEYGYTF
TRBV30	CDWSVSETQYF
TRBV6-5	CASSYSPGTGGEKLFF
TRBV11-2	CARSLETVGANVLTF
TRBV5-1	CASSHGTGDYFSTDTQYF
TRBV6-5	CASSCGTPRYQETQYF
TRBV28	CASSSRDIKKGLTGGLTQYF
TRBV4-1	CASSQEPSGADTQYF
TRBV11-2	CASSTGTGREQYF
TRBV11-2	CASSLEVGSQDTQYF
TRBV6-9	CASSSTGSRPTNEKLFF
TRBV11-1	CASYLGGGSFDVTSSSTDTQYF
TRBV11-2	CASLKRGNTDTHYF
TRBV6-1	CASSESGSSYEQYF
TRBV28	CASSLELPGAGNEKLFF
TRBV6-6	CASSWPGLAGTRELFF
TRBV11-2	CASSLERGYNEQFF
TRBV5-1	CASSFTVGDEQYF
TRBV28	CASCLGTAGEQCF
TRBV28	CASTPSQGANYGYTF
TRBV11-2	CANSLGMNTEELFF
TRBV11-2	CASGFLGGSTDTQYF
TRBV11-2	CASTLGGGPPAKNILYF
TRBV12-3/TRBV12-4	CASSPLSVEQFF
TRBV6-1	CASSERQGDGYTF
TRBV11-2	CASNRRDLQETQYF
TRBV29-1	CSARGLAGVNEQYF
TRBV29-1	CCVAPNEQFF
TRBV13	CASSFTGIPYNEQFF
TRBV11-2	CASSSSNYEGELFF
TRBV11-2	CASSLIDGACERYF
TRBV11-2	CVSSLSRNTGDLLF
TRBV7-9	CASSLGGTSGSEQYF
TRBV11-1	CASSLGTSTQRDTQYF
TRBV28	CASIKAGALGETQYF
TRBV6-5	CGGSYRENTEGFF
TRBV11-1	CASSLVTSTQTVTQYF
TRBV12-3/TRBV12-4	CASRPLPCQANEKLFF
TRBV9	CASSANGRSTGELFF
TRBV14	CASRFSSTDTQYF
TRBV5-5	CASSLAPRTGGIYEQYF
TRBV4-1	CASSRADTMNTEAFF
TRBV11-2	CASRRLANRIDTQYF